The 17 T cell receptor beta chains below all came from one sample that was sequenced in a study of blood T cell repertoires in COVID-19. Only in-frame clones appear in the TCRdb table, and some are missing; sequencing was by immunoSEQ multiplex PCR. The table lists around 130,000 clones, 85% to 90% of them singletons. Sample: peripheral blood. These receptors came from an older man with active COVID-19.

The rearrangement uses TRBV4-3 and TRBJ1-1, with no clear D. The CDR3 loop spans 15 amino acids. Trimming stripped 1 base from V and 0 bases from J, with 9 bases between. Germline values: CDR1 LGHNA, CDR2 YSLEER. CDR3: CASSQAGRMNTEAFF. CDR3 coding DNA: TGCGCCAGCAGCCAAGCAGGCAGGATGAACACTGAAGCTTTCTTT.

DNA of the CDR3: TGTGCCAGCAGCCAAGGCGCGACTAATAATGAGCAGTTCTTC. Encoded protein: CASSQGATNNEQFF. The chain employs TRBV3-1 (or the pseudogene TRBV3-2) and TRBJ2-1, with TRBD2 as a possible D gene (5 bases). Germline lookup yields CDR1 LGHDT and CDR2 YNNKEL (reference sequence). Trimming left V 1 base short and J 7 bases short, with 11 bases between. The CDR3 loop spans 14 amino acids.

The CDR3 nucleotides read TGTGCCAGCAGTTTCCCCGGGCACGGGGGCTACGAGCAGTACTTC. Translated, it gives CASSFPGHGGYEQYF. The chain is built from TRBV28 and TRBJ2-7, with D perhaps TRBD2 (6 bases). The CDR3 extends over 15 amino acids. Germline loops: CDR1 MDHEN, CDR2 SYDVKM. Trimming removed 3 bases from V and 3 bases from J, with 15 bases in between.

The genes are TRBV11-3 and TRBJ2-1, with 7 bases identical to TRBD2. Germline V gene lookup returns CDR1 SGHNT and CDR2 YENEEA. J gave up 7 bases and V 1 base, and 1 base lay outside the gene matches. The CDR3 length is 13 residues. DNA of the CDR3: TGTGCCAGCAGCTTAGGGGGGGGAAATGAGCAGTTCTTC. Amino acid sequence: CASSLGGGNEQFF. Drawing the rest from reference TRBV11-3 and TRBJ2-1, the complete variable domain is EAGVVQSPRYKIIEKKQPVAFWCNPISGHNTLYWYLQNLGQGPELLIRYENEEAVDDSQLPKDRFSAERLKGVDSTLKIQPAELGDSAVYLCASSLGGGNEQFFGPGTRLTVL.

The chain recombines TRBV28 with TRBJ1-2; TRBD1 aligns across 7 bases. CDR3 length: 14 amino acids. From germline, CDR1 is MDHEN and CDR2 SYDVKM. Germline trimming cut 7 bases from V and 6 bases from J; bases unmatched to any gene: 11. CDR3 residues: CASNPLWDRDGYTF. In DNA, the CDR3 is TGTGCCAGCAATCCGCTGTGGGACAGAGATGGCTACACCTTC.

The V call is TRBV6-5, the J call TRBJ1-1; D unresolved. Trimming stripped 6 bases from V and 1 base from J, with 9 bases between. Germline V gene sequence: CDR1 MNHEY, CDR2 SVGAGI. The CDR3 consists of 13 residues. CDR3 DNA sequence: TGTGCCAGCAGGTCTTGGAGGAACACTGAAGCTTTCTTT. Amino acids: CASRSWRNTEAFF.

V usage is TRBV14 and J usage is TRBJ2-2, with TRBD2 matching over 15 bases. CDR1 SGHDN and CDR2 FVKESK come from the germline V gene. J gave up 5 bases and V 8 bases, and 6 bases lay outside the gene matches. There are 16 residues in the CDR3. The CDR3 DNA reads TGTGCCAGCCGCAGGACTAGCGGGAGGGGAACCGGGGAGCTGTTTTTT. It translates to CASRRTSGRGTGELFF.

J is TRBJ1-2 and V is TRBV6-6, with D possibly matching TRBD1 (5 bases). Germline-derived CDR1 and CDR2 are MNHNY and SVGAGI (reference sequence). V was trimmed by 6 bases and J by 1 base, leaving 15 bases between them. CDR3 length: 15 residues. The CDR3 nucleotides read TGTGCCAGCAGCCCTGACGGGGGGGGTAACTATGGCTACACCTTC. This translates into CASSPDGGGNYGYTF.

The V call is TRBV6-4, the J call TRBJ2-2; no clear D gene. Trimming left V 5 bases short and J 6 bases short, with 7 bases between. CDR3 size: 12 residues. The germline gives CDR1 MRHNA, CDR2 SNTAGT. CDR3 DNA: TGTGCCAGCAGTAGCGAGGCCGGGGAGCTGTTTTTT. It translates to CASSSEAGELFF.

The chain combines TRBV30 with TRBJ2-1; 10 nucleotides match TRBD2. V lost 0 bases and J lost 4; bases outside the gene matches: 3. Per the germline V gene, CDR1 is GTSNPN and CDR2 is SVGIG (reference sequence). The CDR3 totals 15 residues. The DNA of the CDR3 is TGTGCCTGGAGTGTACAAGCGGGAGGGTACAATGAGCAGTTCTTC. Translating gives CAWSVQAGGYNEQFF. Full variable domain (rest looked up from reference TRBV30 and TRBJ2-1): SQTIHQWPATLVQPVGSPLSLECTVEGTSNPNLYWYRQAAGRGLQLLFYSVGIGQISSEVPQNLSASRPQDRQFILSSKKLLLSDSGFYLCAWSVQAGGYNEQFFGPGTRLTVL.

The J gene is TRBJ2-2, the V gene TRBV2, with 7 bases that match TRBD2. The CDR3 extends over 16 amino acids. The J segment lost 2 bases and the V segment lost 7 bases, leaving 10 bases of the junction unmatched. Germline values: CDR1 SNHLY, CDR2 FYNNEI. CDR3 loop: CASTKGGTYNTGELFF. The CDR3 region has the DNA TGTGCCAGCACCAAGGGAGGGACTTATAACACCGGGGAGCTGTTTTTT.

The chain joins TRBV30 to TRBJ2-3; 7 bases are shared with TRBD1. The CDR3 covers 14 residues. The trim removed 2 bases at V and 4 bases at J, leaving 6 bases unmatched. Germline V gives CDR1 GTSNPN, CDR2 SVGIG (reference sequence). CDR3 loop: CAWSIQGISDTQYF. CDR3 coding DNA: TGTGCCTGGAGTATACAGGGGATTTCAGATACGCAGTATTTT.

The chain employs TRBV24-1 and TRBJ1-1, with TRBD1 as a possible D gene (6 bases). Germline-derived CDR1 and CDR2 are KGHDR and SFDVKD. V lost 3 bases, J lost 4 bases, and 14 bases lay in between. This CDR3 is 15 amino acids long. The CDR3: CATSDQTQGRTEAFF. CDR3 DNA: TGTGCCACCAGTGATCAGACGCAGGGGCGCACTGAAGCTTTCTTT.

In DNA form, the CDR3 reads TGTGCCAGCAGTGATCTGGGACAGGCGAGATCCTACGAGCAGTACTTC. Translation gives CASSDLGQARSYEQYF. V usage is TRBV6-1 and J usage is TRBJ2-7; 8 bases line up with TRBD1. Per germline, CDR1 MNHNS and CDR2 SASEGT. The CDR3 is 16 amino acids. Trimming took 3 bases from V and 1 from J; bases not matched to a gene: 8.

The chain recombines TRBV4-3 with TRBJ2-7; tentatively, D is TRBD1 (7 bases). V was cut by 1 base and J by 3 bases, with 19 bases left in between. Germline V CDR1 and CDR2: LGHNA, YSLEER. The CDR3 extends over 17 amino acids. CDR3 bases: TGCGCCAGCAGCCAAGGCCGGGGGACAGCGCAAAACTACGAGCAGTACTTC. As protein: CASSQGRGTAQNYEQYF.

Here the CDR3 reads CASRGGGSNTEAFF. The CDR3 coding sequence is TGCGCCAGCAGGGGTGGGGGCTCGAACACTGAAGCTTTCTTT. The genes are TRBV5-1 and TRBJ1-1, with D perhaps matching TRBD1 (6 bases). CDR1 and CDR2 from the germline V gene are SGHRS and YFSETQ. This CDR3 comprises 14 residues. With 5 bases removed from V and 1 base from J, the gap between germline ends came to 12 bases. The entire variable domain, with the rest obtained from reference TRBV5-1 and TRBJ1-1, is as follows: KAGVTQTPRYLIKTRGQQVTLSCSPISGHRSVSWYQQTPGQGLQFLFEYFSETQRNKGNFPGRFSGRQFSNSRSEMNVSTLELGDSALYLCASRGGGSNTEAFFGQGTRLTVV.

The chain recombines TRBV24-1 with TRBJ2-4; D is ambiguous. Germline V gene sequence: CDR1 KGHDR, CDR2 SFDVKD. CDR3 size: 16 residues. The V gene lost 3 bases and the J gene lost 1 base, with 12 bases spanning the gap. CDR3 in amino acids: CATSDSAAFAKNIQYF. Written as DNA, the CDR3 is TGTGCCACCAGTGATAGCGCAGCTTTCGCCAAAAACATTCAGTACTTC.